These T cell receptor beta chains were read from a single sample in a study of blood T cell repertoires in COVID-19. Repertoires were generated with immunoSEQ multiplex PCR, while TCRdb's copy carries only in-frame clones and drops some. The sample includes over 70,000 clones, 83% of them seen just once. The specimen sequenced was peripheral blood. These TCRs come from a man aged 25 to 40 with COVID-19, enrolled during active disease. CDR3s include the opening cysteine and the closing phenylalanine or tryptophan.

TRBJ2-1	TRBV4-2	CASSQESATGWNEQFF
TRBJ2-1	TRBV15	CATSREGGRNNEQFF
TRBJ1-5	TRBV3-1/TRBV3-2	CASSQDMNQPQHF
TRBJ1-1	TRBV27	CASSLFPSTEAFF
TRBJ2-6	TRBV18	CASSPRGDSGANVLTF
TRBJ2-5	TRBV6-1	CASSVRDSKYQETQYF
TRBJ2-2	TRBV5-6	CASSLGPLAGSETGELFF
TRBJ2-1	TRBV29-1	CSVELRETYNEQFF
TRBJ2-2	TRBV7-9	CASSHNPQMNTGELFF
TRBJ2-4	TRBV4-1	CASSQLGQPKNIQYF